This is a list of T cell receptor beta chains from one sample in a study of T cell repertoires in cytomegalovirus infection. No cognate antigen is known for these TCRs. TCRdb re-called the reads with MiXCR, one entry per CDR3 protein. The sample contains about 830,000 distinct CDR3 sequences, 30% to 35% of which appear only once. Material: cultured CD8+ T cells from PBMCs, obtained from culture after CMV antigen stimulation. These receptors were taken from a human donor in good health (CMV status not recorded). Some clones in this sample may be carry-over from other donors' samples. The CDR3 runs from the conserved cysteine through the conserved F or W. The D gene is left open where the match is weak. Some rows have no size entry. The others give once, few or many, or a class for an expanded clone.

V gene	clone size	J gene	D gene	CDR3 DNA	CDR3 protein
TRBV5-6	few	TRBJ2-2	.	TGTGCCAGCAGCGTGCCCCGGCACACCGGGGAGCTGTTTTTT	CASSVPRHTGELFF
TRBV12-3/TRBV12-4	few	TRBJ1-2	.	TGTGCCAGCAGTTTCGGTATAGGGGGATTTAACTATGGCTACACCTTC	CASSFGIGGFNYGYTF
TRBV14	.	TRBJ2-1	.	TGTGCCAGCGGCCCCTGGGGGGGCGGCAATGAGCAGTTCTTC	CASGPWGGGNEQFF
TRBV7-6	many	TRBJ2-7	.	TGTGCCAGCAGCTTAGAAGGGGAGTTCTACGAGCAGTACTTC	CASSLEGEFYEQYF
TRBV7-4	.	TRBJ1-3	TRBD1	TGTGCCAGCTCTAGCTTCCGGGACAGGGTTAACAACATATATTTT	CASSSFRDRVNNIYF
TRBV7-9	many	TRBJ2-1	TRBD1	TGTGCCAGCAGCTTTCAGGGACAGTCCTACAATGAGCAGTTCTTC	CASSFQGQSYNEQFF
TRBV6-6	few	TRBJ2-1	.	TGTGCCAGCTCCTACAGGGATGAGCAGTTCTTC	CASSYRDEQFF
TRBV29-1	.	TRBJ2-6	.	TGCAGCGTTGAAGACGACTCTGGGGCCAACGTCCTGACTTTC	CSVEDDSGANVLTF
TRBV7-8	many	TRBJ2-1	TRBD2	TGTGCCAGCAGCTTAGGTAGCGGGGGGGCAAATGAGCAGTTCTTC	CASSLGSGGANEQFF
TRBV29-1	.	TRBJ1-2	TRBD1	TGCAGCGTTGGAGGAACAGGGGGCCGATTAGGCTACACCTTC	CSVGGTGGRLGYTF
TRBV6-6	.	TRBJ1-2	.	TGTGCCAGCCTCCGACAGGACTATGGCTACACCTTC	CASLRQDYGYTF